The T cell receptor beta chain described here comes from a study of blood T cell repertoires in COVID-19. Study-wide background: Nucleic acid was either cDNA or gDNA, and it came from T cells, B-cell-depleted T cells, or PBMCs.

TCRdb keeps only in-frame clones here, not all; method: immunoSEQ multiplex PCR. The sample consists of under 450,000 clones, roughly 80% of them appearing once. This CDR3 has 13 residues. The V gene's germline CDR1 is SGHRS and CDR2 YFSETQ. V lost 9 bases and J lost 0; bases outside the gene matches: 3. The V call is TRBV5-1, the J call TRBJ1-2; 9 bases agree with TRBD1. Sequencing was carried out using peripheral blood. The clonotype was recovered from a human donor with acute or convalescent COVID-19. The donor label of this sample is uncertain. CDR3: CATRQGANYGYTF. The CDR3 DNA reads TGCGCCACACGACAGGGGGCTAACTATGGCTACACCTTC.